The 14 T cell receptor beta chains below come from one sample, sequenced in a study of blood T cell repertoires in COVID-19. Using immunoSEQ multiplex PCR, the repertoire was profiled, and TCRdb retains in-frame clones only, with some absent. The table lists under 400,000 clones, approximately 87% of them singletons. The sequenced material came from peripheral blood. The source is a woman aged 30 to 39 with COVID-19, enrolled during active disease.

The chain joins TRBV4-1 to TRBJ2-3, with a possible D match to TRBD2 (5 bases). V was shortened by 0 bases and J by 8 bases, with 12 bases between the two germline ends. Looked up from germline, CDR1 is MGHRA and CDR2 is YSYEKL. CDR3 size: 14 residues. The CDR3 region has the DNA TGCGCCAGCAGCCAAGAAGAGCGAGGAGGTACGCAGTATTTT. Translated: CASSQEERGGTQYF.

In DNA, the CDR3 is TGTGCCAGCAAGGCGGGTGGCGGGAACACTGAAGCTTTCTTT. It is translated as CASKAGGGNTEAFF. The rearrangement joins TRBV28 to TRBJ1-1; D is unclear. Per germline, CDR1 MDHEN and CDR2 SYDVKM. With 7 bases removed from V and 1 base from J, the gap between germline ends came to 13 bases. The CDR3 consists of 14 residues.

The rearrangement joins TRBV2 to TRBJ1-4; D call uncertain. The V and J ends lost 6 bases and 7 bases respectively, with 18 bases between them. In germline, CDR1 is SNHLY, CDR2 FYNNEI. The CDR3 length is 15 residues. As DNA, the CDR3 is TGTGCCAGCAGCCCAGGAGGTGGTATAGCTGAAAAACTGTTTTTT. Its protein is CASSPGGGIAEKLFF.

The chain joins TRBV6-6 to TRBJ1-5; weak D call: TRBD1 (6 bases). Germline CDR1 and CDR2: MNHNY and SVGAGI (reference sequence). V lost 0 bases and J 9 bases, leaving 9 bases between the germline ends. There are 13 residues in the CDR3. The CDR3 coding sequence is TGTGCCAGCAGTTACTCCCCGGACAGGCCCCAGCATTTT. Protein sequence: CASSYSPDRPQHF.

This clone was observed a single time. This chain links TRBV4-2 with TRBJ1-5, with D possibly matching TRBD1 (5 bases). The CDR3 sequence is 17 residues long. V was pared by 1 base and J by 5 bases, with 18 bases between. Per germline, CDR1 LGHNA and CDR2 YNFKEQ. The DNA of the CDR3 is TGTGCCAGCAGCCAAGCAGGGTCAGGCCAGGGTGATCAGCCCCAGCATTTT. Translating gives CASSQAGSGQGDQPQHF.

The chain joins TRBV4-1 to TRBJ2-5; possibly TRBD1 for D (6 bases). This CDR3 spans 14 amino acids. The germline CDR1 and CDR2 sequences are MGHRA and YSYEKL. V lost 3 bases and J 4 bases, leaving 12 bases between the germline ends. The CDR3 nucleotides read TGCGCCAGCAGCCAGGGACACCAAGGAGAGACCCAGTACTTC. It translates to CASSQGHQGETQYF.

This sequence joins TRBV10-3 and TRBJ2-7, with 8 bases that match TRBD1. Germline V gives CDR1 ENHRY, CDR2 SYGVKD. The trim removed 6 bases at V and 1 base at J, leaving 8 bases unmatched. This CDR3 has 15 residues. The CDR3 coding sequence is TGTGCCATCAGAGGCAGGACAGGGCCATCCTACGAGCAGTACTTC. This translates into CAIRGRTGPSYEQYF.

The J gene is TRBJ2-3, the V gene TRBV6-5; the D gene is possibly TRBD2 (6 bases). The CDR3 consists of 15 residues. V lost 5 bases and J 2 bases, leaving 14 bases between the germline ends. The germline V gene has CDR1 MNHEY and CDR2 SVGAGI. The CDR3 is CASSRTGDFTDTQYF. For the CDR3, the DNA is TGTGCCAGCAGTCGGACGGGGGATTTCACAGATACGCAGTATTTT.

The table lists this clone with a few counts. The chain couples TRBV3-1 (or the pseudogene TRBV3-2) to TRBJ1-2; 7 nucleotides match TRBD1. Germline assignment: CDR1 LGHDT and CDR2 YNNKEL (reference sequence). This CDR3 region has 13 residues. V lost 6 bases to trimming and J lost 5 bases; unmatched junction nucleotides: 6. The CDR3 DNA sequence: TGTGCCAGCAGTCACCGGACAGGTTATGGCTACACCTTC. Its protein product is CASSHRTGYGYTF.

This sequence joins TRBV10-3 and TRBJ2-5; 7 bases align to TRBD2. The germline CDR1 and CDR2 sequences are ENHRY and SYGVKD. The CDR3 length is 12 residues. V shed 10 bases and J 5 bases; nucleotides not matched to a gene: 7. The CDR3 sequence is CASNMGGETQYF. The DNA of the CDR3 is TGTGCCAGCAACATGGGAGGGGAGACCCAGTACTTC.

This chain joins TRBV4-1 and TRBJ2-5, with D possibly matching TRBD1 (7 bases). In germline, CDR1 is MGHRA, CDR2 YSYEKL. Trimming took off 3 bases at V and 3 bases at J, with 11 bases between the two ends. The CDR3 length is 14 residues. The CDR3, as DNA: TGCGCCAGCAGCCACCCCAGGGGGGAAGAGACCCAGTACTTC. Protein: CASSHPRGEETQYF.

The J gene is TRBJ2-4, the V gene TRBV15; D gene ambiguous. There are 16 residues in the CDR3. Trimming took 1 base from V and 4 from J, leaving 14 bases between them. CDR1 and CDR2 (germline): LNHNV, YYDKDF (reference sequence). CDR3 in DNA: TGTGCCACCAGCAGAGTGGCAGCCCTGAGGAAAAACATTCAGTACTTC. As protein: CATSRVAALRKNIQYF.

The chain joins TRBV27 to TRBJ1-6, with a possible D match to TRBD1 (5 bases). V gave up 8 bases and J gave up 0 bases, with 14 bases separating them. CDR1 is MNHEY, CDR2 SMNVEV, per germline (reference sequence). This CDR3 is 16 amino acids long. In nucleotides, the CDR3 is TGTGCCAGCCGCCGAGACAGTAGCTCCTATAATTCACCCCTCCACTTT. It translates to CASRRDSSSYNSPLHF.

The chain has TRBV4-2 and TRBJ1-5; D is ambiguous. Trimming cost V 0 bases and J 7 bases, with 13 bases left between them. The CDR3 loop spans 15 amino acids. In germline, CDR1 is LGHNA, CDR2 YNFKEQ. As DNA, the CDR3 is TGTGCCAGCAGCCAAGAAGGGAGAGTTTTACAGCCCCAGCATTTT. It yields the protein CASSQEGRVLQPQHF.